This passage covers 30 T cell receptor beta chains from one sample sequenced in a study of shared clonotypes between healthy human individuals. TCRdb's table, derived via immunoSEQ multiplex PCR, lists solely in-frame clones and lacks some. The table lists some 2.1 million clones, over 85% of them singletons. CD45RO negativity and positive selection for CCR7 defined naive CD8 cells, a population that excluded terminally differentiated effector memory CD45RA+ cells. Specimen: naive CD8+ T cells from PBMCs. Every receptor here comes from a man between 18 and 29 years old in good health. Some clones in this sample may be carry-over from other donors' samples.

The CDR3 nucleotides are TGTGCCAGCAGCCAGTCCGGGACTACCAATGAGCAGTTCTTC. Translating gives CASSQSGTTNEQFF. V gene TRBV11-3 combines with J gene TRBJ2-1; 7 positions match TRBD2. Trimming took 5 bases from V and 6 from J; bases not matched to a gene: 7. Per germline, CDR1 SGHNT and CDR2 YENEEA. The CDR3 loop spans 14 amino acids.

This sequence joins TRBV7-8 and TRBJ2-7, with 7 nucleotides matching TRBD1. The CDR3 is 13 amino acids. Trimming cost V 5 bases and J 4 bases; bases outside gene matches: 5. Germline CDR1 is SGHVS and CDR2 is FQNEAQ. CDR3 region: CASSGQASYEQYF. CDR3 in DNA: TGTGCCAGCAGCGGACAGGCTAGTTACGAGCAGTACTTC.

The chain uses TRBV2 and TRBJ2-7, with 8 bases matching TRBD1. V shed 6 bases and J 0 bases; nucleotides not matched to a gene: 10. This CDR3 has 16 amino acids. From germline, CDR1 is SNHLY and CDR2 FYNNEI. For the CDR3, the DNA is TGTGCCAGCAGAGAAAGGAGGCAGGGGGCCTCCTACGAGCAGTACTTC. Translation gives CASRERRQGASYEQYF.

The chain uses TRBV15 and TRBJ1-5; 7 nucleotides agree with TRBD1. V lost 4 bases to trimming and J lost 0 bases; unmatched junction nucleotides: 3. Per the germline V gene, CDR1 is LNHNV and CDR2 is YYDKDF (reference sequence). The CDR3 runs to 15 residues. As DNA, the CDR3 is TGTGCCACCAGCACATACAGGGGTAGCAATCAGCCCCAGCATTTT. This translates into CATSTYRGSNQPQHF.

The CDR3 nucleotides read TGTGCCAGTAGTATAGCTCTGACAATTCAGCCCCAGCATTTT. This encodes CASSIALTIQPQHF. The rearrangement uses TRBV19 and TRBJ1-5; no clear D. The CDR3 extends over 14 amino acids. V shed 1 base and J shed 6 bases, with 10 bases lying between them. CDR1 is LNHDA and CDR2 is SQIVND in the germline V gene (reference sequence).

This chain connects TRBV19 to TRBJ2-1; D not resolved. The CDR3 length is 13 residues. V lost 4 bases and J 2 bases, leaving 6 bases between the germline ends. Germline V gene lookup returns CDR1 LNHDA and CDR2 SQIVND (reference sequence). CDR3 nucleotide sequence: TGTGCCAGTAGTACCGCGCCCTACAATGAGCAGTTCTTC. This codes for CASSTAPYNEQFF. The whole variable domain, filled in from reference TRBV19 and TRBJ2-1, reads DGGITQSPKYLFRKEGQNVTLSCEQNLNHDAMYWYRQDPGQGLRLIYYSQIVNDFQKGDIAEGYSVSREKKESFPLTVTSAQKNPTAFYLCASSTAPYNEQFFGPGTRLTVL.

This chain joins TRBV5-1 and TRBJ2-1; D uncertain. In germline, CDR1 is SGHRS, CDR2 YFSETQ. This CDR3 comprises 11 residues. V was cut by 2 bases and J by 9 bases, with 6 bases left in between. CDR3: CASSFTGEQFF. The CDR3 nucleotides read TGCGCCAGCAGCTTTACGGGTGAGCAGTTCTTC.

With regard to this clone: Other DNA sequences in this sample translate to the same CDR3. This rearrangement joins TRBV27 to TRBJ2-1; TRBD2 matches at 7 bases. V lost 2 bases, J lost 8 bases, and 9 bases stayed unmatched. The CDR3 totals 15 residues. Germline CDR1 and CDR2: MNHEY and SMNVEV (reference sequence). The CDR3 DNA sequence: TGTGCCAGCAGTTTAGGGGCTAGCGGCAGGCATGAGCAGTTCTTC. Encoded protein: CASSLGASGRHEQFF.

The J gene is TRBJ2-7, the V gene TRBV5-5, with TRBD1 matching 8 bases. The CDR3 runs 14 residues. V shed 3 bases, J shed 2 bases, and the junction held 4 bases outside the gene matches. Per germline, CDR1 SGHKS and CDR2 YYEKEE (reference sequence). The CDR3 nucleotides are TGTGCCAGCAGCTGGACAGGGCTTCCCTACGAGCAGTACTTC. This gives the protein CASSWTGLPYEQYF.

J is TRBJ1-1 and V is TRBV5-1; the D is unclear. Looked up from germline, CDR1 is SGHRS and CDR2 is YFSETQ. The V gene lost 5 bases and the J gene lost 0 bases, with 11 bases spanning the gap. The CDR3 extends over 14 amino acids. Here the CDR3 reads CASRSSPLNTEAFF. CDR3 DNA sequence: TGCGCCAGCAGAAGTAGCCCGCTGAACACTGAAGCTTTCTTT. Variable domain in full (rest from reference TRBV5-1 and TRBJ1-1): KAGVTQTPRYLIKTRGQQVTLSCSPISGHRSVSWYQQTPGQGLQFLFEYFSETQRNKGNFPGRFSGRQFSNSRSEMNVSTLELGDSALYLCASRSSPLNTEAFFGQGTRLTVV.

The chain recombines TRBV11-2 with TRBJ2-7, with 11 positions matching TRBD2. The CDR3 spans 15 residues. Germline CDR1 reads SGHAT; CDR2 reads FQNNGV. With V trimmed by 0 bases and J by 9 bases, 7 bases remained unmatched. CDR3 nucleotides: TGTGCCAGCAGCTTAGATCGTAGCGGGAGGGCCGGGCAGTACTTC. This codes for CASSLDRSGRAGQYF.

As to this clone: The same CDR3 arises from other DNA sequences in this sample as well. The CDR3 sequence is CASSPGGYGYTF. In DNA, the CDR3 is TGTGCCAGCAGCCCCGGGGGCTATGGCTACACCTTC. V gene TRBV28 combines with J gene TRBJ1-2, with D maybe TRBD1 (5 bases). The germline V gene has CDR1 MDHEN and CDR2 SYDVKM. CDR3 size: 12 residues. Trimming cost V 6 bases and J 4 bases, with 9 bases left between them.

The chain links TRBV4-2 to TRBJ2-1; 8 positions match TRBD2. The CDR3 extends over 15 amino acids. After removal of 7 bases from V and 8 bases from J, the junction contained 13 bases not matched to a gene. CDR1 and CDR2 from the germline V gene are LGHNA and YNFKEQ. The CDR3 DNA reads as TGTGCCAGCACCGGGACTAGTTTGGGTGAGGATGAGCAGTTCTTC. Translation: CASTGTSLGEDEQFF.

The chain couples TRBV4-1 to TRBJ1-2; D is unclear. Germline V gives CDR1 MGHRA, CDR2 YSYEKL. V gave up 2 bases and J gave up 8 bases, with 36 bases separating them. This CDR3 contains 21 residues. The CDR3 DNA reads as TGCGCCAGCAGCCAACAAAACGTTGCTCCCAACTTACCCATACGGGGATACGGCTACACCTTC. Protein: CASSQQNVAPNLPIRGYGYTF.

This clone has only a few counts. This rearrangement joins TRBV4-1 to TRBJ1-1; D is ambiguous. Germline values: CDR1 MGHRA, CDR2 YSYEKL. CDR3 length: 12 amino acids. Trimming removed 1 base from V and 11 bases from J, with 11 bases in between. CDR3 sequence: CASSQVGGKAFF. The CDR3, as DNA: TGCGCCAGCAGCCAAGTCGGAGGTAAGGCTTTCTTT.

V and J are TRBV7-9 and TRBJ2-7; possibly TRBD1 or TRBD2 for D (5 bases each). The CDR3 extends over 13 amino acids. The germline V gene has CDR1 SEHNR and CDR2 FQNEAQ (reference sequence). V was cut by 6 bases and J by 2 bases, with 11 bases left in between. The CDR3 is CASRGDGPYEQYF. Written as DNA, the CDR3 is TGTGCCAGCAGGGGGGACGGACCCTACGAGCAGTACTTC. The full variable domain, with the rest looked up from reference TRBV7-9 and TRBJ2-7, is DTGVSQNPRHKITKRGQNVTFRCDPISEHNRLYWYRQTLGQGPEFLTYFQNEAQLEKSRLLSDRFSAERPKGSFSTLEIQRTEQGDSAMYLCASRGDGPYEQYFGPGTRLTVT.

The rearrangement uses TRBV18 and TRBJ2-5; D gene unclear. Deletions cut 2 bases from V and 0 bases from J, with 13 bases between. CDR1 and CDR2 from the germline V gene are KGHSH and LQKENI. CDR3 length equals 16 residues. In nucleotides, the CDR3 is TGTGCCAGCTCACCATCTCGGAAGGCCTACCAAGAGACCCAGTACTTC. Its protein is CASSPSRKAYQETQYF. Variable domain in full (rest from reference TRBV18 and TRBJ2-5): NAGVMQNPRHLVRRRGQEARLRCSPMKGHSHVYWYRQLPEEGLKFMVYLQKENIIDESGMPKERFSAEFPKEGPSILRIQQVVRGDSAAYFCASSPSRKAYQETQYFGPGTRLLVL.

The V and J genes are TRBV4-1 and TRBJ1-1; D is perhaps TRBD1 (5 bases). Germline V gene sequence: CDR1 MGHRA, CDR2 YSYEKL. The length of the CDR3 is 14 residues. Trimming cost V 4 bases and J 7 bases, with 16 bases left between them. CDR3 in DNA: TGCGCCAGCAGCCCCCGCCAGGGTAGAGATGAAGCTTTCTTT. Its protein is CASSPRQGRDEAFF.

The chain combines TRBV7-6 with TRBJ2-2; D may be TRBD1 or TRBD2 (5 bases each). Germline V gene sequence: CDR1 SGHVS, CDR2 FNYEAQ. V gave up 5 bases and J gave up 7 bases, with 20 bases separating them. There are 16 residues in the CDR3. The CDR3 bases are TGTGCCAGCAGCCCACCCCGGGACCCGGGGCGCGGGGAGCTGTTTTTT. It specifies CASSPPRDPGRGELFF.

This clone was counted once. The V and J genes are TRBV19 and TRBJ2-4; the D is unclear. Germline V CDR1 and CDR2: LNHDA, SQIVND (reference sequence). V dropped 4 bases and J dropped 0 bases, with 10 bases sitting between them. The CDR3 consists of 15 residues. The CDR3: CASSTPPLAKNIQYF. The DNA for the CDR3 is TGTGCCAGTAGTACACCCCCCTTAGCCAAAAACATTCAGTACTTC.

The chain links TRBV4-2 to TRBJ2-7, with 7 bases that match TRBD1. CDR1 is LGHNA and CDR2 is YNFKEQ in the germline V gene. Losses at the gene ends were 4 bases for V and 5 bases for J; bases not matched to a gene: 5. The CDR3 loop spans 13 amino acids. In DNA form, the CDR3 reads TGTGCCAGCAGCCTTACAGGGGTCCACGAGCAGTACTTC. Residues: CASSLTGVHEQYF.

The CDR3 protein is CASREWVSGANVLTF. The DNA of the CDR3 is TGTGCCAGCAGAGAATGGGTCTCTGGGGCCAACGTCCTGACTTTC. The chain couples TRBV2 to TRBJ2-6; D remains unclear. There are 15 residues in the CDR3. CDR1 SNHLY and CDR2 FYNNEI come from the germline V gene. Trimming took 6 bases from V and 0 from J, leaving 9 bases between them.

This rearrangement joins TRBV27 to TRBJ2-7; 10 nucleotides line up with TRBD1. This CDR3 has 15 residues. Germline V gives CDR1 MNHEY, CDR2 SMNVEV (reference sequence). V lost 6 bases, J lost 5 bases, and 10 bases stayed unmatched. For the CDR3, the DNA is TGTGCCAGCAGCCTACTCGGACAGGGGGGGGACGAGCAGTACTTC. Residues: CASSLLGQGGDEQYF.

The table lists this clone with a count of one. The chain employs TRBV2 and TRBJ1-5; D remains ambiguous. Trimming cost V 0 bases and J 6 bases, with 6 bases left between them. The CDR3 length is 13 residues. Germline loops: CDR1 SNHLY, CDR2 FYNNEI. The CDR3 is CASSEAWGQPQHF. CDR3 nucleotides: TGTGCCAGCAGTGAAGCATGGGGTCAGCCCCAGCATTTT.

The chain recombines TRBV28 with TRBJ2-3; 10 bases are shared with TRBD2. Losses at the gene ends were 3 bases for V and 0 bases for J; bases not matched to a gene: 15. CDR1 and CDR2 (germline): MDHEN, SYDVKM. CDR3 length equals 20 residues. The CDR3 reads CASSFQYRTSGKPSTDTQYF. As DNA, the CDR3 is TGTGCCAGCAGTTTTCAATATCGGACTAGCGGAAAGCCTAGCACAGATACGCAGTATTTT. Variable domain in full (rest from reference TRBV28 and TRBJ2-3): DVKVTQSSRYLVKRTGEKVFLECVQDMDHENMFWYRQDPGLGLRLIYFSYDVKMKEKGDIPEGYSVSREKKERFSLILESASTNQTSMYLCASSFQYRTSGKPSTDTQYFGPGTRLTVL.

CDR3 protein: CAWKGSTGGNQPQHF. The CDR3 nucleotides read TGTGCCTGGAAGGGGAGTACCGGCGGCAATCAGCCCCAGCATTTT. V is TRBV30 and J is TRBJ1-5; maybe TRBD1 (5 bases). Between the trimmed V and J ends, which lost 4 bases and 2 bases, there was a span of 15 bases. The CDR3 contains 15 residues. The V gene's germline CDR1 is GTSNPN and CDR2 SVGIG (reference sequence).

This clone came up a few times. The same CDR3 arises from other DNA sequences in this sample as well. The chain links TRBV29-1 to TRBJ2-2, with D uncertain. CDR1 and CDR2 from the germline V gene are SQVTM and ANQGSEA. V gave up 3 bases and J gave up 1 base, with 6 bases separating them. This CDR3 has 13 amino acids. The CDR3 protein is CSVETVNTGELFF. The CDR3 DNA is TGCAGCGTTGAGACGGTGAACACCGGGGAGCTGTTTTTT.

In the case of this clone: The sample contains more than one DNA sequence encoding this CDR3. The chain uses TRBV19 and TRBJ2-1, with D uncertain. The V gene lost 3 bases and the J gene lost 5 bases, with 11 bases spanning the gap. This CDR3 region has 14 residues. Germline lookup yields CDR1 LNHDA and CDR2 SQIVND (reference sequence). The CDR3 loop reads CASSIYSPDNEQFF. The CDR3 DNA reads as TGTGCCAGTAGTATTTACTCCCCCGACAATGAGCAGTTCTTC.

The gene calls are TRBV29-1 and TRBJ2-1; 10 nucleotides agree with TRBD2. V was pared by 6 bases and J by 4 bases, with 6 bases of the junction left unmatched. Germline V gene sequence: CDR1 SQVTM, CDR2 ANQGSEA. This CDR3 has 14 residues. The CDR3 sequence is CSVSGTSVYNEQFF. The CDR3 DNA is TGCAGCGTGTCCGGGACTAGCGTATACAATGAGCAGTTCTTC.

The chain uses TRBV4-3 and TRBJ1-4; D is unclear. The CDR3 is made up of 15 amino acids. Trimming removed 4 bases at V and 4 bases at J, with 13 bases between. Germline CDR1 and CDR2: LGHNA and YSLEER. CDR3 DNA sequence: TGCGCCAGCAGCCTGAGGACGGCGATTAATGAAAAACTGTTTTTT. Residues: CASSLRTAINEKLFF.